This T cell receptor (beta chain) was retrieved from a study of Graves' ophthalmopathy and Graves' hyperthyroidism. Ophthalmopathy was moderately-to-severely active, CAS at least 3, NOSPECS at least 4, lasting under 3 months. Enrollment excluded any patients with other autoimmune diseases, uncontrolled infections, pregnancy or lactation. The PBMC fraction was derived from around 10 ml of fresh peripheral blood. V was pared by 5 bases and J by 2 bases, with 5 bases of the junction left unmatched. From germline, CDR1 is SGHRS and CDR2 YFSETQ. The CDR3 is made up of 14 amino acids. Broader study findings: Most expanded clonotypes in thyroid above 0.001 frequency also showed up in blood.

As the template, RNA transcripts were used to amplify TCR beta CDR3 regions. The authors performed first-round RT-PCR with HTBI primers and then a second-round multiplex PCR. TCRdb itself ran the multiplex PCR reads through MiXCR, one entry per CDR3 protein. There are about 240,000 distinct CDR3 sequences in the sample; 45% occur only once, and about 45% lies in the top ten. Concerning this clonotype: The antigen is unknown.

The chain combines TRBV5-1 with TRBJ2-5, with 8 bases lining up with TRBD2. The receptor was isolated from an adult man with Graves' ophthalmopathy. Sequenced input: peripheral blood. This CDR3 is CASRGRGGQETQYF. The CDR3 DNA reads TGCGCCAGCAGGGGACGGGGGGGTCAAGAGACCCAGTACTTC.